A single sample is the source of the 17 T cell receptor beta chains below, sequenced in a study of cytomegalovirus exposure and HLA in healthy donors. TCRdb's table, derived via immunoSEQ multiplex PCR, lists solely in-frame clones and lacks some. The sample records more than 50,000 clones, over 90% being singletons. The sample was PBMCs. The receptor source for this set is a man aged 18 to 30 in good health and CMV-seronegative.

V and J are TRBV30 and TRBJ2-7; D is perhaps TRBD1 (5 bases). The germline V gene encodes CDR1 GTSNPN and CDR2 SVGIG (reference sequence). The CDR3 is 14 residues long. V lost 4 bases and J 3 bases, leaving 16 bases between the germline ends. The CDR3 nucleotides read TGTGCCTGGACAGTTTTAGGGGCCAACTACGAGCAGTACTTC. Amino acids: CAWTVLGANYEQYF.

The rearrangement links TRBV5-1 to TRBJ2-7; TRBD1 is a possible D gene (6 bases). Germline values: CDR1 SGHRS, CDR2 YFSETQ. The length of the CDR3 is 16 residues. Trimming shortened V by 4 bases and J by 1 base, and 18 bases separated the two germline ends. CDR3 sequence reads: CASSRPGQRTSYEQYF. As DNA, the CDR3 is TGCGCCAGCAGCCGGCCCGGACAGAGGACTTCCTACGAGCAGTACTTC.

The chain carries TRBV5-1 and TRBJ2-2; TRBD1 agrees at 8 bases. The CDR3 length is 15 residues. J was trimmed by 5 bases and V by 4 bases; bases with no gene match: 7. Germline CDR1 is SGHRS and CDR2 is YFSETQ. CDR3 sequence reads: CASSGSGGVTGELFF. DNA for the CDR3: TGCGCCAGCAGCGGCTCAGGGGGCGTAACCGGGGAGCTGTTTTTT.

The rearrangement joins TRBV2 to TRBJ2-2; 13 nucleotides match TRBD2. CDR3 length: 14 amino acids. Germline trimming cut 9 bases from V and 6 bases from J; bases unmatched to any gene: 4. The germline gives CDR1 SNHLY, CDR2 FYNNEI. The CDR3 here is CASKGLAGSGELFF. DNA for the CDR3: TGTGCCAGTAAGGGACTAGCGGGATCCGGGGAGCTGTTTTTT.

The chain carries TRBV7-9 and TRBJ1-2; TRBD1 matches 9 bases. The germline CDR1 and CDR2 sequences are SEHNR and FQNEAQ (reference sequence). V shed 4 bases, J shed 3 bases, and the junction held 9 bases outside the gene matches. The length of the CDR3 is 16 residues. This CDR3 is CASSSPRDREYYGYTF. The CDR3 nucleotides read TGTGCCAGCAGCTCCCCCCGGGACAGGGAATACTATGGCTACACCTTC.

This chain joins TRBV7-8 and TRBJ1-1; 7 bases fit TRBD1. CDR1 and CDR2 from the germline V gene are SGHVS and FQNEAQ. The J segment lost 5 bases and the V segment lost 3 bases, leaving 3 bases of the junction unmatched. The CDR3 consists of 13 residues. The CDR3 here is CASSFDRETEAFF. The CDR3 DNA sequence: TGTGCCAGCAGCTTCGACAGGGAAACTGAAGCTTTCTTT.

This chain connects TRBV6-1 to TRBJ1-1; perhaps TRBD1 as D (6 bases). Germline V gene lookup returns CDR1 MNHNS and CDR2 SASEGT. Between the trimmed V and J ends, which lost 6 bases and 6 bases, there was a span of 20 bases. The CDR3 has 15 amino acids. In DNA, the CDR3 is TGTGCCAGCAGCCGGGCGGGGGGGCAGGATCCTGAAGCTTTCTTT. This sequence encodes CASSRAGGQDPEAFF.

The V and J genes are TRBV5-1 and TRBJ2-5; 8 positions match TRBD2. This CDR3 is 14 amino acids long. Germline lookup yields CDR1 SGHRS and CDR2 YFSETQ. V dropped 6 bases and J dropped 2; count of bases not matched to a gene: 6. CDR3 nucleotides: TGCGCCAGCAATGAGCGGGAGACTCAAGAGACCCAGTACTTC. As protein: CASNERETQETQYF.

This clone was seen just once. V usage is TRBV5-1 and J usage is TRBJ2-1; 8 nucleotides match TRBD2. This CDR3 spans 14 amino acids. Germline lookup yields CDR1 SGHRS and CDR2 YFSETQ. V lost 0 bases, J lost 7 bases, and 3 bases stayed unmatched. CDR3 coding DNA: TGCGCCAGCAGCTTGGAAACTAGCGGTAATGAGCAGTTCTTC. Encoded protein: CASSLETSGNEQFF.

The rearrangement links TRBV19 to TRBJ1-1; TRBD1 matches at 9 bases. CDR3 size: 16 residues. Trimming cost V 6 bases and J 7 bases; bases outside gene matches: 15. Germline V gene lookup returns CDR1 LNHDA and CDR2 SQIVND (reference sequence). The CDR3 nucleotides are TGTGCCAGTAGCCCTTTGGAGGGACAGGGTGACCTTGAAGCTTTCTTT. It translates to CASSPLEGQGDLEAFF.

The chain combines TRBV6-5 with TRBJ1-2; TRBD1 matches at 7 bases. The V segment lost 6 bases and the J segment 4 bases; nucleotides outside the gene matches: 8. The CDR3 has 14 residues. Germline CDR1 is MNHEY and CDR2 is SVGAGI. CDR3 DNA: TGTGCCAGCAGAAGGGACAGTGCTCCCTATGGCTACACCTTC. Its protein product is CASRRDSAPYGYTF.

CDR3 nucleotides: TGTGCCAGCAGTTTATGGTCGGGGTATCAGCCCCAGCATTTT. The encoded protein is CASSLWSGYQPQHF. The chain has TRBV28 and TRBJ1-5; D uncertain. CDR3 size: 14 residues. V gave up 0 bases and J gave up 5 bases, with 8 bases separating them. Per the germline V gene, CDR1 is MDHEN and CDR2 is SYDVKM.

The rearrangement joins TRBV5-1 to TRBJ1-1; TRBD1 might be the D (6 bases). Germline CDR1 reads SGHRS; CDR2 reads YFSETQ. Trimming stripped 0 bases from V and 5 bases from J, with 14 bases between. The CDR3 consists of 15 residues. The CDR3 DNA sequence: TGCGCCAGCAGCTTGGCGCAGGGGCGCGAGACTGAAGCTTTCTTT. Protein sequence: CASSLAQGRETEAFF.

The chain carries TRBV28 and TRBJ2-6; possible D gene TRBD1, 5 bases. CDR3 length equals 18 residues. CDR1 MDHEN and CDR2 SYDVKM come from the germline V gene. V dropped 2 bases and J dropped 0 bases, with 14 bases sitting between them. The chain's CDR3 is CASSLPTHDSSGANVLTF. The CDR3, as DNA: TGTGCCAGCAGTTTACCCACTCATGACAGCTCTGGGGCCAACGTCCTGACTTTC.

V is TRBV11-2 and J is TRBJ2-1; possibly TRBD2 for D (5 bases). The V end was cut by 5 bases, the J end by 0 bases, with 11 bases between. The CDR3 loop spans 15 amino acids. The V gene's germline CDR1 is SGHAT and CDR2 FQNNGV. CDR3 sequence (DNA): TGTGCCAGCAGCCGAGCGGTCCTCTCCTACAATGAGCAGTTCTTC. Translating it yields CASSRAVLSYNEQFF.

This clone was detected a few times. The rearrangement uses TRBV28 and TRBJ1-5; a weak D match, TRBD1 (6 bases). The germline CDR1 and CDR2 sequences are MDHEN and SYDVKM. V dropped 8 bases and J dropped 4 bases, with 15 bases sitting between them. The CDR3 sequence is 14 residues long. CDR3 in amino acids: CASLPGHSNQPQHF. The CDR3 nucleotides read TGTGCCAGCCTACCGGGACATAGTAATCAGCCCCAGCATTTT.

The chain employs TRBV28 and TRBJ2-7; the D gene is possibly TRBD1 (6 bases). Germline V gives CDR1 MDHEN, CDR2 SYDVKM. The CDR3 sequence is 14 residues long. V gave up 4 bases and J gave up 2 bases, with 12 bases separating them. For the CDR3, the DNA is TGTGCCAGCAGTTCGATCAGGGGCCCCTACGAGCAGTACTTC. It translates to CASSSIRGPYEQYF.